Presented here are 29 T cell receptor beta chains from one specimen sequenced in a study of blood T cells in healthy people across ages. Primed by a sample-barcoded 5' primer and a J-beta primer mix, a second PCR proceeded for about 7 to 11 cycles. TCRdb used MiXCR to reprocess the 5' RACE reads, holding one entry per CDR3 protein. The sample lists 790,000 or so distinct CDR3 sequences; about 42% were seen once. The specimen was blood. The receptors were gathered from a man aged 80 or over in good health.

This chain uses TRBV25-1 with TRBJ1-4, with TRBD1 matching 9 bases. Germline V lookup: CDR1 MGHDK, CDR2 SYGVNS. The length of the CDR3 is 17 residues. The ends lost 6 bases at V and 5 bases at J; junction bases unmatched: 13. The CDR3 spells CASSEEDRGVSNEKLFF. CDR3 bases: TGTGCCAGCAGCGAGGAGGACAGGGGCGTTTCGAATGAAAAACTGTTTTTT.

J is TRBJ2-2 and V is TRBV12-3 or TRBV12-4; D ambiguous. V was shortened by 4 bases and J by 2 bases, with 11 bases between the two germline ends. This CDR3 has 15 residues. In DNA form, the CDR3 reads TGTGCCAGCAGTTCAACGCCAGCTAACACCGGGGAGCTGTTTTTT. Its translation: CASSSTPANTGELFF.

The V call is TRBV9, the J call TRBJ2-2, with 8 bases fitting TRBD2. Germline CDR1 SGDLS, CDR2 YYNGEE. The CDR3 covers 15 residues. Germline trimming cut 0 bases from V and 4 bases from J; bases unmatched to any gene: 2. CDR3 nucleotide sequence: TGTGCCAGCAGCGTAGCTAGCGGGTTCACCGGGGAGCTGTTTTTT. This encodes CASSVASGFTGELFF.

The chain has TRBV5-1 and TRBJ2-3; D call uncertain. Germline assignment: CDR1 SGHRS and CDR2 YFSETQ. The ends were cut back, 1 base at V and 0 bases at J, with 6 bases in the middle. This CDR3 has 14 amino acids. CDR3 sequence: CASSLFASTDTQYF. The CDR3 DNA reads TGCGCCAGCAGCTTGTTTGCAAGCACAGATACGCAGTATTTT.

The V call is TRBV29-1, the J call TRBJ2-3; TRBD2 matches at 7 bases. CDR3 length: 14 residues. The V gene's germline CDR1 is SQVTM and CDR2 ANQGSEA. Germline trimming cut 7 bases from V and 0 bases from J; bases unmatched to any gene: 7. The CDR3 region has the DNA TGCAGCGCCGGGCTAGCGGCTAGCACAGATACGCAGTATTTT. Translation gives CSAGLAASTDTQYF.

This chain joins TRBV5-1 and TRBJ2-7, with D possibly TRBD2 on 5 matching bases. Germline lookup yields CDR1 SGHRS and CDR2 YFSETQ. The CDR3 loop spans 14 amino acids. Trimming took off 4 bases at V and 0 bases at J, with 11 bases between the two ends. This CDR3 reads CASSQERYSYEQYF. CDR3 nucleotide sequence: TGCGCCAGCAGCCAAGAGCGGTACTCCTACGAGCAGTACTTC. Full variable domain (outside the CDR3, taken from reference TRBV5-1 and TRBJ2-7): KAGVTQTPRYLIKTRGQQVTLSCSPISGHRSVSWYQQTPGQGLQFLFEYFSETQRNKGNFPGRFSGRQFSNSRSEMNVSTLELGDSALYLCASSQERYSYEQYFGPGTRLTVT.

For this clonotype: One junction end does not reproduce the germline sequence, and a read error may be involved. V is TRBV27 and J is TRBJ2-1; 8 bases map to TRBD2. This CDR3 is built from 16 residues. Germline loops: CDR1 MNHEY, CDR2 SMNVEV (reference sequence). The CDR3 region is CATSLSQAGAYNEQFF. The CDR3, as DNA: TGTGCCACCAGTTTAAGTCAAGCGGGAGCCTACAATGAGCAGTTCTTC.

Turning to this clonotype: One junction end does not reproduce the germline sequence, and a read error may be involved. The V gene is TRBV24-1, the J gene TRBJ2-4; D is unclear. The closer fit of TRBJ2-7 to the DNA end suggests the J call may be wrong. This CDR3 spans 11 amino acids. The V gene's germline CDR1 is KGHDR and CDR2 SFDVKD. CDR3 amino acids: CAASDGHEQYF. The DNA of the CDR3 is TGTGCCGCCAGTGACGGGCACGAGCAGTACTTC.

The rearrangement links TRBV5-1 to TRBJ2-1; TRBD2 matches at 10 bases. The length of the CDR3 is 16 residues. The ends lost 3 bases at V and 8 bases at J; junction bases unmatched: 11. Germline CDR1 and CDR2: SGHRS and YFSETQ. The CDR3 DNA follows: TGCGCCAGCAGCTGGCTGAGAGCGGGAGGGCCCGATGAGCAGTTCTTC. Protein product: CASSWLRAGGPDEQFF.

V usage is TRBV4-1 and J usage is TRBJ2-1, with 9 bases that match TRBD2. The germline gives CDR1 MGHRA, CDR2 YSYEKL. The J segment lost 5 bases and the V segment lost 8 bases, leaving 10 bases of the junction unmatched. This CDR3 has 15 amino acids. CDR3 DNA sequence: TGCGCCAGCGGCCGTCCGAGCGGGAGGAACAATGAGCAGTTCTTC. It yields the protein CASGRPSGRNNEQFF.

V and J are TRBV6-5 and TRBJ1-3; D is perhaps TRBD1 (6 bases). The CDR3 is made up of 18 amino acids. Germline CDR1 and CDR2: MNHEY and SVGAGI. The V and J ends lost 2 bases and 0 bases respectively, with 17 bases between them. DNA for the CDR3: TGTGCCAGCAGTTACCCTCCCCGGACAGATCCCTCTGGAAACACCATATATTTT. Amino acid sequence: CASSYPPRTDPSGNTIYF.

This sequence joins TRBV12-3 or TRBV12-4 and TRBJ2-5, with no clear D. TRBJ2-1 matches the DNA end more closely, so the J call is doubtful. The CDR3 runs 12 residues. The CDR3 loop reads CASKGLQETQFF. Here the CDR3 DNA reads TGTGCCAGCAAGGGCCTCCAAGAGACCCAGTTCTTC.

The chain uses TRBV4-1 and TRBJ1-1; no firm D call. The CDR3 spans 13 residues. V dropped 2 bases and J dropped 4 bases, with 8 bases sitting between them. Germline-derived CDR1 and CDR2 are MGHRA and YSYEKL. CDR3 coding DNA: TGCGCCAGCAGCCAAAGGGAACCCACTGAAGCTTTCTTT. Residues: CASSQREPTEAFF.

This clonotype was recorded a few times. V gene TRBV29-1 combines with J gene TRBJ2-4; TRBD1 or TRBD2 may be the D gene (5 bases each). Germline V CDR1 and CDR2: SQVTM, ANQGSEA. V gave up 7 bases and J gave up 13 bases, with 23 bases separating them. The CDR3 is 13 amino acids. The CDR3 reads CSGTSSGLGEQYF. CDR3 DNA sequence: TGCAGCGGGACGTCTTCGGGGCTGGGAGAGCAGTACTTC.

V and J are TRBV5-1 and TRBJ1-1; a weak D match, TRBD1 (5 bases). The CDR3 is 15 amino acids. Germline V CDR1 and CDR2: SGHRS, YFSETQ. Trimming removed 0 bases from V and 1 base from J, with 10 bases in between. The CDR3 spells CASSLGDGSNTEAFF. DNA for the CDR3: TGCGCCAGCAGCTTGGGGGACGGTTCGAACACTGAAGCTTTCTTT.

This chain joins TRBV7-2 and TRBJ2-1; the D gene is possibly TRBD1 (5 bases). Germline CDR1 SGHTA, CDR2 FQGNSA. This CDR3 contains 15 residues. V lost 5 bases and J lost 3, with 14 bases in between. The CDR3 here is CASSVRTPLYNEQFF. The CDR3, as DNA: TGTGCCAGCAGCGTTCGGACACCTCTCTACAATGAGCAGTTCTTC.

This clonotype was found a few times. CDR3 sequence reads: CASSFSGGSGDTQYF. CDR3 coding DNA: TGTGCCAGCAGTTTCTCGGGAGGGAGTGGAGATACGCAGTATTTT. The chain recombines TRBV28 with TRBJ2-3; 8 positions agree with TRBD2. The germline gives CDR1 MDHEN, CDR2 SYDVKM. Germline trimming cut 3 bases from V and 5 bases from J; bases unmatched to any gene: 7. The CDR3 is 15 amino acids.

This chain joins TRBV12-3 or TRBV12-4 and TRBJ2-3, with TRBD2 matching over 7 bases. V trimming: 5 bases; J trimming: 4 bases; junction bases outside the gene matches: 18. This CDR3 contains 18 residues. The CDR3 sequence: CASSPPPRFAGESDTQYF. In DNA, the CDR3 is TGTGCCAGCAGTCCCCCCCCGAGGTTTGCGGGAGAGTCAGATACGCAGTATTTT.

As for this clonotype: A much larger clone is a single base away; this may be a read error. The genes are TRBV7-8 and TRBJ1-1, with 7 bases matching TRBD1. The CDR3 consists of 15 residues. The V and J ends lost 5 bases and 7 bases, in that order; junction bases with no gene match: 13. Germline V gene data show CDR1 as SGHVS and CDR2 as FQNEAQ. Here the CDR3 DNA reads TGTGCCAGCAGCCCGAGAGGACAGGTAGGCTTTGAAGCTTTCTTT. Amino acids: CASSPRGQVGFEAFF.

The chain links TRBV20-1 to TRBJ2-5, with D tentatively TRBD1 (5 bases). The end of the DNA fits TRBJ2-7 better, so the J call may be wrong. CDR1 is DFQATT and CDR2 is SNEGSKA in the germline V gene (reference sequence). CDR3 size: 13 residues. CDR3 sequence: CSAENRPGAEQYF. The CDR3 DNA reads as TGCAGTGCTGAGAACAGACCTGGGGCCGAGCAGTACTTC.

The chain combines TRBV7-2 with TRBJ2-1; the D gene is possibly TRBD2 (6 bases). This CDR3 spans 16 amino acids. From germline, CDR1 is SGHTA and CDR2 FQGNSA. Trimming took 4 bases from V and 6 from J, leaving 19 bases between them. The CDR3 sequence: CASSSYGLSGLNEQFF. CDR3 nucleotides: TGTGCCAGCAGCTCTTACGGACTATCGGGACTCAATGAGCAGTTCTTC.

In this sample, this clonotype turned up once. This chain joins TRBV2 and TRBJ2-1; 8 bases align to TRBD2. TRBJ2-7 explains the end of the DNA better; the J call may be wrong. Germline-derived CDR1 and CDR2 are SNHLY and FYNNEI. The CDR3 runs to 14 residues. The CDR3 loop is CASRAGGVYNEQYF. DNA for the CDR3: TGTGCCAGCAGGGCCGGGGGGGTATACAATGAGCAGTACTTC.

This clonotype was detected a few times. The chain is built from TRBV10-3 and TRBJ2-6; D remains ambiguous. With 8 bases removed from V and 2 bases from J, the gap between germline ends came to 7 bases. The V gene's germline CDR1 is ENHRY and CDR2 SYGVKD. This CDR3 has 13 amino acids. As DNA, the CDR3 is TGTGCCATCGGCGGCGCTGGGGCCAACGTCCTGACTTTC. This codes for CAIGGAGANVLTF.

This clonotype was seen repeatedly, ten times or more. The chain uses TRBV2 and TRBJ2-7; no firm D call. V gave up 1 base and J gave up 6 bases, with 4 bases separating them. CDR3 length: 11 residues. Germline CDR1 and CDR2: SNHLY and FYNNEI. This CDR3 reads CASSEGVEQYF. For the CDR3, the DNA is TGTGCCAGCAGTGAAGGGGTCGAGCAGTACTTC.

With regard to this clonotype: The junction does not match germline at one end; this may be a read error. The CDR3 DNA follows: TGTGCTTGGAGTGTACGGTCAGAATACGAGCAGTACTTC. This translates into CAWSVRSEYEQYF. The chain has TRBV30 and TRBJ2-5; no reliable D call. TRBJ2-7 explains the end of the DNA better; the J call may be wrong. The CDR3 runs to 13 residues. Germline values: CDR1 GTSNPN, CDR2 SVGIG (reference sequence).

The J gene is TRBJ2-6, the V gene TRBV4-1, with D possibly matching TRBD1 (6 bases). Germline CDR1 MGHRA, CDR2 YSYEKL. The V gene lost 5 bases and the J gene lost 2 bases, with 13 bases spanning the gap. This CDR3 is built from 16 residues. The CDR3 DNA follows: TGCGCCAGCAGCGGGGAAACAGGGCCTGGGGCCAACGTCCTGACTTTC. Translating gives CASSGETGPGANVLTF.

This chain joins TRBV2 and TRBJ2-3, with D possibly being TRBD1 (5 bases). The CDR3 contains 14 residues. Deletions cut 4 bases from V and 2 bases from J, with 10 bases between. The germline CDR1 and CDR2 sequences are SNHLY and FYNNEI. CDR3 DNA sequence: TGTGCCAGCAGTGTAAGACAGAACACAGATACGCAGTATTTT. It translates to CASSVRQNTDTQYF.

V and J are TRBV7-9 and TRBJ1-2, with 7 bases lining up with TRBD1. There are 15 residues in the CDR3. Trimming took 5 bases from V and 8 from J; bases not matched to a gene: 14. CDR1 is SEHNR and CDR2 is FQNEAQ in the germline V gene (reference sequence). In DNA, the CDR3 is TGTGCCAGCAGCGATTCCTTGGGGAGAGGGGGCGGCTACACCTTC. Its protein is CASSDSLGRGGGYTF.

This clonotype was seen a handful of times. The rearrangement links TRBV28 to TRBJ2-1, with TRBD1 matching 7 bases. Looked up from germline, CDR1 is MDHEN and CDR2 is SYDVKM. The CDR3 is 14 residues long. Germline trimming cut 4 bases from V and 4 bases from J; bases unmatched to any gene: 4. For the CDR3, the DNA is TGTGCCAGCAGTTACCGGGACAGATACAATGAGCAGTTCTTC. This codes for CASSYRDRYNEQFF. Based on the CDR3 plus reference TRBV28 and TRBJ2-1, the full variable domain is DVKVTQSSRYLVKRTGEKVFLECVQDMDHENMFWYRQDPGLGLRLIYFSYDVKMKEKGDIPEGYSVSREKKERFSLILESASTNQTSMYLCASSYRDRYNEQFFGPGTRLTVL.